The 27 T cell receptor beta chains presented below share a single source sample, sequenced in a study of human T cells and chemical hapten exposure. TCRdb called the RACE reads again in MiXCR, with one record for every CDR3 protein. The sample records 82,000 or so distinct CDR3 sequences, over 10% being singletons. Indicated time point: patch test 3, about 24 weeks after DPC sensitization. The treatment here: therapeutic diphenylcyclopropenone sensitization with weekly scalp DPC. This material consisted of whole blood, taken in connection with sensitization to the hapten diphenylcyclopropenone (DPC). These receptors all come from a woman aged 45 to 65 with alopecia areata. Some clones in this sample may be carry-over from other donors' samples.

This chain connects TRBV20-1 to TRBJ2-1, with 13 bases aligning to TRBD2. There are 18 residues in the CDR3. Germline values: CDR1 DFQATT, CDR2 SNEGSKA (reference sequence). Trimming took 5 bases from V and 10 from J; bases not matched to a gene: 20. CDR3 sequence: CSAANSGATSGRAREQFF. CDR3 in DNA: TGCAGTGCTGCCAACTCGGGGGCCACTAGCGGGAGGGCCAGGGAGCAGTTCTTC.

The table lists this clonotype with a few counts. The chain employs TRBV20-1 and TRBJ2-7; TRBD1 matches 8 bases. This CDR3 is built from 13 residues. CDR1 is DFQATT, CDR2 SNEGSKA, per germline (reference sequence). V dropped 6 bases and J dropped 7; count of bases not matched to a gene: 11. The CDR3 nucleotides are TGCAGTGCCGCGTTTACAGGGGGTGGTGAGCAGTACTTC. This sequence encodes CSAAFTGGGEQYF.

This chain joins TRBV3-1 and TRBJ2-7; the D call may be TRBD1 or TRBD2 (5 bases each). CDR1 is LGHDT, CDR2 YNNKEL, per germline (reference sequence). Deletions cut 4 bases from V and 2 bases from J, with 12 bases between. The length of the CDR3 is 14 residues. CDR3 DNA sequence: TGTGCCAGCAGCCTTAGGGACGGAACCTACGAGCAGTACTTC. As protein: CASSLRDGTYEQYF.

This chain uses TRBV6-5 with TRBJ1-5; D ambiguous. The CDR3 spans 14 residues. The germline V gene encodes CDR1 MNHEY and CDR2 SVGAGI. V lost 4 bases, J lost 0 bases, and 7 bases lay in between. In DNA, the CDR3 is TGTGCCAGCAGTTCCGAGGGTAGCAATCAGCCCCAGCATTTT. Amino acid sequence: CASSSEGSNQPQHF.

This clonotype showed up just a few times. The rearrangement uses TRBV7-2 and TRBJ2-1; 8 nucleotides agree with TRBD1. This CDR3 is built from 13 residues. J lost 9 bases, V lost 1 base, and 2 bases had no gene match. Germline V gives CDR1 SGHTA, CDR2 FQGNSA. As DNA, the CDR3 is TGTGCCAGCAGCTTAGGACAGGGGCGTGAGCAGTTCTTC. Its protein is CASSLGQGREQFF.

This clonotype was recorded a few times. The chain is built from TRBV11-2 and TRBJ2-7; TRBD1 aligns across 11 bases. Per the germline V gene, CDR1 is SGHAT and CDR2 is FQNNGV. Trimming took 2 bases from V and 4 from J; bases not matched to a gene: 13. The CDR3 loop spans 18 amino acids. This CDR3 reads CASSLFPSTGTGGYEQYF. The DNA of the CDR3 is TGTGCCAGCAGCTTATTCCCATCCACAGGGACAGGGGGGTACGAGCAGTACTTC.

This rearrangement joins TRBV7-6 to TRBJ2-1, with 8 bases that match TRBD2. Germline loops: CDR1 SGHVS, CDR2 FNYEAQ. The CDR3 contains 14 residues. The V segment lost 5 bases and the J segment 9 bases; nucleotides outside the gene matches: 9. The CDR3 DNA reads TGTGCCAGCAGCCTTCAGCGGGAGAGTGGTGAGCAGTTCTTC. It codes for CASSLQRESGEQFF.

The chain has TRBV27 and TRBJ2-7, with a tentative D call TRBD2 (6 bases). V lost 10 bases and J lost 5, with 18 bases in between. The CDR3 length is 13 residues. The germline CDR1 and CDR2 sequences are MNHEY and SMNVEV (reference sequence). This chain's CDR3 is CAIGLSGGNEQYF. For the CDR3, the DNA is TGTGCCATCGGCCTCTCCGGGGGAAACGAGCAGTACTTC.

This clonotype was seen more than once but under ten times. The gene calls are TRBV5-6 and TRBJ1-1; possible D gene TRBD1, 5 bases. V was clipped by 3 bases and J by 4 bases, with 13 bases between them. CDR1 is SGHDT, CDR2 YYEEEE, per germline. This CDR3 has 14 amino acids. In DNA form, the CDR3 reads TGTGCCAGCAGCTGGGGGACGAGGGGCACTGAAGCTTTCTTT. As protein: CASSWGTRGTEAFF.

This clonotype turned up a few times. The chain couples TRBV7-9 to TRBJ2-3, with D tentatively TRBD2 (5 bases). Germline V gives CDR1 SEHNR, CDR2 FQNEAQ (reference sequence). The CDR3 consists of 15 residues. The ends were cut back, 6 bases at V and 2 bases at J, with 15 bases in the middle. CDR3 in DNA: TGTGCCAGCAGTCGCAAGGAGGTATACACAGATACGCAGTATTTT. Residues: CASSRKEVYTDTQYF.

The chain is built from TRBV4-1 and TRBJ1-4; weak D call: TRBD1 (5 bases). CDR3 length: 16 residues. V was pared by 0 bases and J by 0 bases, with 8 bases between. Germline V gives CDR1 MGHRA, CDR2 YSYEKL. The CDR3 loop is CASSQDRDPTNEKLFF. As DNA, the CDR3 is TGCGCCAGCAGCCAAGATCGGGACCCAACTAATGAAAAACTGTTTTTT.

This clonotype was counted at least ten times. The chain has TRBV2 and TRBJ2-3; 7 nucleotides line up with TRBD1. This CDR3 contains 14 residues. Per the germline V gene, CDR1 is SNHLY and CDR2 is FYNNEI. With V trimmed by 5 bases and J by 6 bases, 8 bases remained unmatched. As DNA, the CDR3 is TGTGCCAGCAGTTACGAGGGGGCGACGGATACGCAGTATTTT. Amino acid sequence: CASSYEGATDTQYF.

The chain carries TRBV14 and TRBJ1-1, with D uncertain. This CDR3 is 13 amino acids long. Trimming shortened V by 9 bases and J by 0 bases, and 11 bases separated the two germline ends. Per germline, CDR1 SGHDN and CDR2 FVKESK. The CDR3 DNA reads as TGTGCCAGTACGCGAAACTTGAACACTGAAGCTTTCTTT. Protein sequence: CASTRNLNTEAFF.

This clonotype was observed a few times. V and J are TRBV28 and TRBJ1-2; D ambiguous. The CDR3 contains 12 residues. Germline V gives CDR1 MDHEN, CDR2 SYDVKM. Between the trimmed V and J ends, which lost 7 bases and 6 bases, there was a span of 12 bases. The CDR3 DNA is TGTGCCAGCACGGCAGATTTAGATGGCTACACCTTC. This gives the protein CASTADLDGYTF.

Many counts were recorded for this clonotype. The chain has TRBV29-1 and TRBJ1-1; perhaps TRBD1 as D (5 bases). CDR3 length: 14 residues. Trimming removed 1 base at V and 1 base at J, with 10 bases between. Per germline, CDR1 SQVTM and CDR2 ANQGSEA. CDR3 coding DNA: TGCAGCGTTGAAGTTCAGGGCAGGAACACTGAAGCTTTCTTT. Amino acids: CSVEVQGRNTEAFF.

The chain uses TRBV29-1 and TRBJ1-2; tentatively, D is TRBD1 (5 bases). Germline V gene lookup returns CDR1 SQVTM and CDR2 ANQGSEA. This CDR3 spans 12 amino acids. Trimming left V 2 bases short and J 12 bases short, with 16 bases between. The DNA of the CDR3 is TGCAGCGTTGAACCGCGAGACAGCCTTAACACCTTC. Its protein is CSVEPRDSLNTF.

In the case of this clonotype: Since a much larger clone is just one base distant, this may be a read error. V usage is TRBV12-5 and J usage is TRBJ2-1; D unresolved. This CDR3 is 11 amino acids long. Germline values: CDR1 LGHNT, CDR2 FRNRAP. The CDR3 sequence is CACGFVDEQFF. The CDR3 DNA follows: TGTGCTTGTGGTTTTGTCGATGAGCAGTTCTTC.

This chain links TRBV4-2 with TRBJ2-3, with TRBD2 matching 10 bases. Germline lookup yields CDR1 LGHNA and CDR2 YNFKEQ. Losses at the gene ends were 0 bases for V and 0 bases for J; bases not matched to a gene: 3. CDR3 size: 17 residues. The CDR3 spells CASSQELAGVSTDTQYF. CDR3 DNA sequence: TGTGCCAGCAGCCAAGAGCTAGCGGGAGTGAGCACAGATACGCAGTATTTT.

This clonotype appeared many times. The gene calls are TRBV7-8 and TRBJ2-7; maybe TRBD2 (7 bases). The ends were cut back, 5 bases at V and 3 bases at J, with 20 bases in the middle. CDR3 length: 16 residues. Germline values: CDR1 SGHVS, CDR2 FQNEAQ. CDR3 bases: TGTGCCAGCAGCCCGATGGGGGGGCCCCCGAACTACGAGCAGTACTTC. It is translated as CASSPMGGPPNYEQYF.

This clonotype came up a few times. CDR3 DNA sequence: TGTGCCAGCAGCGCCACCGGACTAGCGGGAGTTGGTGAGCAGTACTTC. It yields the protein CASSATGLAGVGEQYF. J is TRBJ2-7 and V is TRBV9; 13 positions match TRBD2. The CDR3 has 16 amino acids. Germline V gene data show CDR1 as SGDLS and CDR2 as YYNGEE. Trimming cost V 3 bases and J 7 bases; bases outside gene matches: 10.

This clonotype has only a few counts. The chain couples TRBV12-3 or TRBV12-4 to TRBJ2-4, with D possibly being TRBD2 (5 bases). CDR3 size: 15 residues. V lost 6 bases, J lost 6 bases, and 18 bases lay in between. The CDR3 reads CASSPGWEMGNIQYF. As DNA, the CDR3 is TGTGCCAGCAGCCCCGGGTGGGAGATGGGAAACATTCAGTACTTC.

This clonotype has a handful of counts. V is TRBV2 and J is TRBJ2-1; no reliable D call. The CDR3 totals 11 residues. Germline loops: CDR1 SNHLY, CDR2 FYNNEI. Trimming took 7 bases from V and 4 from J, leaving 5 bases between them. The CDR3 nucleotides read TGTGCCAGCACCCCATACAATGAGCAGTTCTTC. Protein sequence: CASTPYNEQFF.

The chain employs TRBV18 and TRBJ2-5, with D uncertain. Germline CDR1 is KGHSH and CDR2 is LQKENI. CDR3 length: 14 residues. Trimming removed 3 bases at V and 4 bases at J, with 12 bases between. DNA of the CDR3: TGTGCCAGCTCACCCGACGTGATCTTAGAGACCCAGTACTTC. Its protein is CASSPDVILETQYF.

Many counts were recorded for this clonotype. This chain joins TRBV5-1 and TRBJ1-2, with D maybe TRBD1 (6 bases). Between the trimmed V and J ends, which lost 4 bases and 3 bases, there was a span of 16 bases. Germline lookup yields CDR1 SGHRS and CDR2 YFSETQ. The length of the CDR3 is 15 residues. The CDR3 bases are TGCGCCAGCAGCCCAGGCGGGGGCGCCGACTATGGCTACACCTTC. The encoded protein is CASSPGGGADYGYTF.

Points on this clonotype: It may be a read error: a sequence one base away is much more abundant. The rearrangement joins TRBV20-1 to TRBJ2-1, with 10 bases that match TRBD2. The CDR3 runs 13 residues. V trimming: 5 bases; J trimming: 4 bases; junction bases outside the gene matches: 2. Germline CDR1 DFQATT, CDR2 SNEGSKA (reference sequence). The CDR3 spells CSAWTSGYNEQFF. The CDR3 coding sequence is TGCAGTGCTTGGACTAGCGGTTACAATGAGCAGTTCTTC.

This clonotype has a handful of counts. V usage is TRBV6-1 and J usage is TRBJ1-5; D is uncertain. The CDR3 has 15 amino acids. Germline V lookup: CDR1 MNHNS, CDR2 SASEGT. Trimming left V 3 bases short and J 2 bases short, with 11 bases between. DNA for the CDR3: TGTGCCAGCAGTGAGGTCACGGTTGGCAATCAGCCCCAGCATTTT. Its protein is CASSEVTVGNQPQHF.

This clonotype occurred many times. The V gene is TRBV7-6, the J gene TRBJ1-4; TRBD1 might be the D (5 bases). Looked up from germline, CDR1 is SGHVS and CDR2 is FNYEAQ. V dropped 1 base and J dropped 6 bases, with 12 bases sitting between them. CDR3 size: 15 residues. In DNA, the CDR3 is TGTGCCAGCAGCTTAGGAGGGACTGATTATGAAAAACTGTTTTTT. It yields the protein CASSLGGTDYEKLFF.